This T cell receptor beta chain was sequenced in a study of blood T cell repertoires in COVID-19. Germline CDR1 reads SGHRS; CDR2 reads YFSETQ. There are 14 residues in the CDR3. V lost 0 bases and J 5 bases, leaving 11 bases between the germline ends. Measured with immunoSEQ multiplex PCR; TCRdb has only the in-frame clones, and not every one. Of under 300,000 clones in the sample, about 80% were seen once. For this clone: The same CDR3 can be traced to other DNA sequences in this sample.

This receptor was taken from a woman of 80 years or more with active or convalescent COVID-19. V gene TRBV5-1 combines with J gene TRBJ1-1, with a weak D call TRBD1 (6 bases). The sequenced sample was peripheral blood. CDR3 nucleotides: TGCGCCAGCAGCTTGGAAGGGGGAAGGACTGAAGCTTTCTTT. Protein sequence: CASSLEGGRTEAFF.